These 20 T cell receptor beta chains came from one sample sequenced in a study of blood T cell repertoires in COVID-19 (TCRdb year 2020). Library preparation used the immunoSEQ multiplex PCR assay. The source is immuneACCESS, and TCRdb retained only in-frame sequences with V and J called. Part of the clones is not carried over; for the studies checked, unresolved V genes explain less than half of this, and the remainder is unexplained. The sample table lists some 42,000 clones, roughly nine tenths of them with a count of one. Around 8.1% of the sample lies in the top ten. The source material was peripheral blood. The receptors were sampled from a man aged 25-45 years with active or convalescent COVID-19.

This clone was seen just once. V and J are TRBV11-3 and TRBJ1-1; no clear D gene. Deletions cut 3 bases from V and 4 bases from J, with 9 bases between. The CDR3 is 13 residues long. CDR1 SGHNT and CDR2 YENEEA come from the germline V gene. The CDR3 is CASSFSASTEAFF. In DNA form, the CDR3 reads TGTGCCAGCAGCTTCAGCGCTAGCACTGAAGCTTTCTTT.

The chain couples TRBV28 to TRBJ2-4; TRBD1 matches at 10 bases. V was pared by 6 bases and J by 1 base, with 12 bases of the junction left unmatched. Germline CDR1 MDHEN, CDR2 SYDVKM. This CDR3 has 18 residues. CDR3 residues: CASRTGGAAAMAKNIQYF. Written as DNA, the CDR3 is TGTGCCAGCAGGACAGGGGGCGCGGCCGCTATGGCCAAAAACATTCAGTACTTC.

The genes are TRBV6-5 and TRBJ2-3; possibly TRBD2 for D (6 bases). With 0 bases removed from V and 1 base from J, the gap between germline ends came to 11 bases. The CDR3 loop spans 16 amino acids. Looked up from germline, CDR1 is MNHEY and CDR2 is SVGAGI. In nucleotides, the CDR3 is TGTGCCAGCAGTTACTCGAATCGCGGGGGCACAGATACGCAGTATTTT. Translated: CASSYSNRGGTDTQYF.

This clone was observed a single time. This rearrangement joins TRBV7-9 to TRBJ1-1; D is possibly TRBD1 (5 bases). In germline, CDR1 is SEHNR, CDR2 FQNEAQ (reference sequence). CDR3 length: 13 residues. Trimming took off 0 bases at V and 9 bases at J, with 11 bases between the two ends. CDR3 DNA sequence: TGTGCCAGCAGCTTAGCGTCGACAGAAAAAGCTTTCTTT. Its protein product is CASSLASTEKAFF.

This chain uses TRBV11-1 with TRBJ1-1, with TRBD1 as a possible D gene (6 bases). The V gene's germline CDR1 is SGHAT and CDR2 FQDESV (reference sequence). CDR3 size: 16 residues. Trimming removed 5 bases at V and 1 base at J, with 17 bases between. The CDR3 region has the DNA TGTGCCAGCAGCCCTTCCGGGACAACCGGGAACACTGAAGCTTTCTTT. Encoded protein: CASSPSGTTGNTEAFF.

The genes are TRBV5-1 and TRBJ2-5, with 7 bases lining up with TRBD1. V lost 3 bases and J lost 2; bases outside the gene matches: 7. The CDR3 is 15 amino acids. Per germline, CDR1 SGHRS and CDR2 YFSETQ. The CDR3 reads CASSSVRQGQETQYF. CDR3 nucleotide sequence: TGCGCCAGCAGCTCAGTCAGACAGGGTCAAGAGACCCAGTACTTC.

The genes are TRBV7-3 and TRBJ2-3; 7 bases are shared with TRBD2. The ends lost 2 bases at V and 4 bases at J; junction bases unmatched: 6. This CDR3 region has 15 residues. Germline V lookup: CDR1 SGHTA, CDR2 FQGTGA. The CDR3 region is CASSLGGSSADTQYF. CDR3 in DNA: TGTGCCAGCAGCTTAGGCGGGAGTAGTGCAGATACGCAGTATTTT.

The chain carries TRBV19 and TRBJ1-3; TRBD1 aligns across 11 bases. With 10 bases clipped from V and 0 bases from J, the junction kept 8 bases outside the gene matches. Germline V lookup: CDR1 LNHDA, CDR2 SQIVND (reference sequence). This CDR3 region has 16 residues. The CDR3 here is CATTGTGGLSGNTIYF. CDR3 DNA: TGTGCCACCACCGGGACAGGGGGACTCTCTGGAAACACCATATATTTT.

The J gene is TRBJ2-2, the V gene TRBV10-1; 12 nucleotides agree with TRBD1. In germline, CDR1 is WNHNN, CDR2 SYGVQD (reference sequence). CDR3 length: 18 residues. With 3 bases clipped from V and 6 bases from J, the junction kept 11 bases outside the gene matches. CDR3 bases: TGCGCCAGCAGTGACTCGAACCCGGGACAGGGGGCCGCCGGGGAGCTGTTTTTT. Its protein is CASSDSNPGQGAAGELFF.

The J gene is TRBJ2-7, the V gene TRBV11-2; a possible D gene is TRBD1 (6 bases). This CDR3 comprises 14 residues. V was clipped by 2 bases and J by 2 bases, with 10 bases between them. The germline gives CDR1 SGHAT, CDR2 FQNNGV. CDR3 region: CASSLKGQTYEQYF. The CDR3 DNA follows: TGTGCCAGCAGCTTAAAAGGACAGACCTACGAGCAGTACTTC.

This clone was seen just once. This sequence joins TRBV6-5 and TRBJ1-3; D unresolved. The CDR3 is 13 residues long. The germline V gene encodes CDR1 MNHEY and CDR2 SVGAGI. V shed 4 bases and J shed 6 bases, with 10 bases lying between them. The CDR3 nucleotides are TGTGCCAGCAGTTCGGGGTCCCAAAACACCATATATTTT. This translates into CASSSGSQNTIYF.

This rearrangement joins TRBV10-1 to TRBJ2-1; 7 nucleotides match TRBD2. The CDR3 has 16 residues. The germline CDR1 and CDR2 sequences are WNHNN and SYGVQD (reference sequence). The V gene end was trimmed by 1 base and the J gene end by 7 bases; junction bases not matched to a gene: 10. This chain's CDR3 is CASSEWGGGTGNEQFF. The CDR3 DNA is TGCGCCAGCAGTGAGTGGGGGGGAGGGACCGGGAATGAGCAGTTCTTC.

The chain carries TRBV24-1 and TRBJ2-2, with 12 bases identical to TRBD2. The junction had 7 bases not matched to a gene; V was cut back by 7 bases and J by 8 bases. Germline V gene sequence: CDR1 KGHDR, CDR2 SFDVKD. The CDR3 contains 15 residues. The DNA of the CDR3 is TGTGCCACCAGAGCTGGACTAGCGGGGTCAGGGGAGCTGTTTTTT. It translates to CATRAGLAGSGELFF.

V is TRBV7-8 and J is TRBJ1-2; 7 bases align to TRBD1. CDR3 length equals 16 residues. Germline V gives CDR1 SGHVS, CDR2 FQNEAQ. J was trimmed by 0 bases and V by 0 bases; bases with no gene match: 4. This chain's CDR3 is CASSLATGAPNYGYTF. DNA of the CDR3: TGTGCCAGCAGCTTAGCTACAGGGGCTCCTAACTATGGCTACACCTTC.

This clone was seen only once. The V gene is TRBV5-1, the J gene TRBJ1-3, with TRBD1 matching over 9 bases. Germline loops: CDR1 SGHRS, CDR2 YFSETQ. This CDR3 is built from 16 residues. The V segment lost 4 bases and the J segment 4 bases; nucleotides outside the gene matches: 9. The CDR3 protein is CASSVTGGAPGNTIYF. The CDR3 DNA reads TGCGCCAGCAGCGTAACAGGGGGCGCCCCCGGAAACACCATATATTTT.

This chain connects TRBV7-6 to TRBJ2-3, with 8 bases lining up with TRBD2. V dropped 2 bases and J dropped 0; count of bases not matched to a gene: 4. The CDR3 length is 16 residues. The germline CDR1 and CDR2 sequences are SGHVS and FNYEAQ. For the CDR3, the DNA is TGTGCCAGCAGCTTACGTTCGGGAGGGAGCACAGATACGCAGTATTTT. Its protein is CASSLRSGGSTDTQYF.

This clone has more than one count but fewer than ten. The rearrangement uses TRBV12-3 or TRBV12-4 and TRBJ1-5; D perhaps matches TRBD1 (5 bases). CDR3 length: 13 amino acids. V gave up 2 bases and J gave up 8 bases, with 10 bases separating them. CDR3 nucleotides: TGTGCCAGCAGTTTAAGGGGTGTAGAGCCCCAGCATTTT. Protein sequence: CASSLRGVEPQHF.

CDR3 DNA sequence: TGTGCCAGCAGCTTGGCAGGGCCACCTGAAAAACTGTTTTTT. Amino acid sequence: CASSLAGPPEKLFF. The V call is TRBV5-4, the J call TRBJ1-4; D is perhaps TRBD1 (5 bases). Per the germline V gene, CDR1 is SGHNT and CDR2 is YYREEE (reference sequence). The CDR3 consists of 14 residues. V shed 0 bases and J shed 7 bases, with 10 bases lying between them.

V gene TRBV18 combines with J gene TRBJ1-4; D is unresolved. CDR1 is KGHSH and CDR2 is LQKENI in the germline V gene. CDR3 length: 15 residues. Trimming took 0 bases from V and 8 from J, leaving 13 bases between them. The CDR3 DNA reads as TGTGCCAGCTCACCACCTGAGGGTGCCCGCGAAAAACTGTTTTTT. Its translation: CASSPPEGAREKLFF.

This clone showed up just once. V is TRBV9 and J is TRBJ1-2; D perhaps matches TRBD1 (6 bases). There are 14 residues in the CDR3. Germline loops: CDR1 SGDLS, CDR2 YYNGEE. Between the trimmed V and J ends, which lost 4 bases and 4 bases, there was a span of 14 bases. The CDR3 DNA reads as TGTGCCAGCAGCCCGGGACACTCCGGCTATGGCTACACCTTC. Its protein product is CASSPGHSGYGYTF.